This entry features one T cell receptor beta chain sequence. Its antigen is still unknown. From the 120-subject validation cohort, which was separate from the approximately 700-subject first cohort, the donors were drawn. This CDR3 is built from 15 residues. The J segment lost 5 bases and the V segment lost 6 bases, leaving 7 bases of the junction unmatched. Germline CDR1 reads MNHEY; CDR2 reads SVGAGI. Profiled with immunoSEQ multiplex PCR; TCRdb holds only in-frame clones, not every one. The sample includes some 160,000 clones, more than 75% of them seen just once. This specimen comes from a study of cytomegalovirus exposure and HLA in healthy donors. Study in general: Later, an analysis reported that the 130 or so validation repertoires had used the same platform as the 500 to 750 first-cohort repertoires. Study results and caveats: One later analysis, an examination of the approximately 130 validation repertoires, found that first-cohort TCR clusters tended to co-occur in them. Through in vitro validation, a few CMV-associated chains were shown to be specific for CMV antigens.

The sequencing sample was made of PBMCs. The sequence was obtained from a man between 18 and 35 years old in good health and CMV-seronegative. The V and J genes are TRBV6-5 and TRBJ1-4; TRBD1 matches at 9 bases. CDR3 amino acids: CASRFRQGGNEKLFF. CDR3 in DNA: TGTGCCAGCAGATTTCGACAGGGGGGGAATGAAAAACTGTTTTTT.